This T cell receptor (beta chain) was recovered during a study of neurological immune-mediated disorders (dated 2019 in TCRdb). For context, the study as a whole: Using UMI-based sequencing, the study compared peripheral blood TCR-beta repertoires from patients with HTLV-I-associated myelopathy (HAM/TSP), patients with multiple sclerosis, and healthy controls. Alongside PBMC samples, the set of about 97 TCR-beta libraries contained longitudinal samples, technical triplicates, and paired CD4+ and CD8+ T-cell subsets that had been sorted. The cohort was made up of 68 subjects, consisting of some 15 HAM/TSP patients, some 34 multiple sclerosis patients and around 20 healthy controls. Broader findings and caveats from the paper: The highest TCR clonal expansion was observed in HAM/TSP patients, whereas the lowest was observed in MS patients, even when compared with healthy controls. No identical CDR3 amino acid sequences were shared among expanded clones across subjects, suggesting private TCR-beta repertoires in all groups.

cDNA was synthesized by template-switch 5'RACE using a primer carrying a 10-nucleotide random unique molecular identifier by which each TCR transcript was tagged. Each sequencing run produced over 200 million TCR-beta sequences covering 15-18 subjects. The RNeasy kit was used to extract total RNA. The KAPA Real-time Library Amplification kit was used to amplify TCR-beta VDJ regions with primers for the TCR constant region and the 5'RACE anchor. A first PCR added sample indexes and Illumina adaptors, and a second PCR then raised library yield. After Ampure bead purification, the TCR product of roughly 650 bp was size-selected on a 2% E-gel SizeSelection system. Before pooling, library quality was checked on a Bioanalyzer, concentration was measured with Qubit, and libraries were quantified with the Kapa Library Quantification kit. Paired-end 2 x 150 bp sequencing of the libraries was performed on an Illumina HiSeq 2500. To increase sequence diversity, roughly 24-31% phiX was spiked into each library pool. The authors' analysis ran thus. Quality-filtered reads were processed with the UMI-based MiGEC pipeline, and over 90% of raw TCR sequences were removed by the MiGEC pipeline during error correction. IMGT germline references were used for aligning VDJ genes, and each clonotype was defined as a unique CDR3 amino acid sequence together with its V-J genes. Clonal expansion, Shannon diversity and CDR3 relatedness were evaluated with VDJtools (CalcPairwiseDistances, ClusterSamples), while phylogenetic trees were built in CLCbio workbench. Using coefficient-of-variation modelling across technical triplicates, the study counted a clone as expanded if it had at least 8 unique UMIs. Through fastp at Q25 and MiXCR, TCRdb rebuilt clones from the public reads, retaining in-frame beta chains. Identical CDR3 proteins give one entry, which carries the most common genes and DNA. What appears here as the V and J calls and clone size reflects TCRdb's work, not the paper's. For this sample there are some 37,000 distinct CDR3 sequences; 13% to 15% appear just once. 25% to 30% of the sample rests with the top ten.

This clonotype was picked up many times. Its antigen is unknown. One base away there is no much larger clone; base qualities are not given. The CDR3 runs 15 amino acids, cysteine and phenylalanine included. The kept DNA is CDR3 alone, 45 bases in frame from the first base. The germline V gene specifies MNHNS as CDR1 and SASEGT as CDR2. Trimming costs V 3 bases and J 0 bases, and their ends lie 11 bases apart. Unsorted PBMC libraries were generated from 2 million PBMCs stored in RNAlater at -80 °C until RNA extraction. Peripheral blood underwent Ficoll-Hypaque density gradient centrifugation to isolate PBMCs, which were then cryopreserved in liquid nitrogen.

The sample was PBMCs. The TCR was taken from a woman in her 50s with HTLV-1-associated myelopathy (HAM/TSP). This sequence uses TRBV6-1 and TRBJ1-1; perhaps TRBD1 is the D gene, with 5 bases matching. The CDR3 protein is CASSDSGGLNTEAFF. The sequence in DNA is TGTGCCAGCAGTGATAGTGGGGGACTGAACACTGAAGCTTTCTTT.